This entry is about one T cell receptor beta chain. The antigen remains undetermined. The CDR3 consists of 16 residues. Patients with a history of autoimmune disease or on systemic immunosuppression were excluded. Here immunoSEQ multiplex PCR was the method, and the copy in TCRdb shows in-frame clones only, minus some. Of 90,000 to 120,000 clones in the sample, 91% were seen once. The data stem from a study of OX40 agonist ivuxolimab in advanced cancers. Study at large: Cancers in dose escalation were hepatocellular, melanoma, renal cell and head and neck.

General observations from the study: The antigens recognized by the expanded peripheral T cells, that is their antigen specificity, were not determined. At 0.1 to 3.0 mg/kg, clonal expansion of CD4+ and CD8+ blood T cells had occurred by week 6.

This specimen consisted of CD4+ or CD8+ T cells sorted from blood, obtained in a trial of the OX40 agonist ivuxolimab. This clonotype was sampled from an adult with an advanced solid tumor such as melanoma, head and neck, liver or kidney cancer. This sequence joins TRBV21-1 and TRBJ2-3; no DNA check was done on the table's D call, TRBD2. TRBV21-1 is a pseudogene locus. CDR3 DNA sequence: TGTGCCAGCAGCAAAGGATTAGCGGGAGTAAAAGATACGCAGTATTTT. This encodes CASSKGLAGVKDTQYF.